One and the same sample provided the 27 T cell receptor beta chains below, sequenced in a study of cytomegalovirus exposure and HLA in healthy donors. Primers for the PCR totalled 60 Vbeta and 13 Jbeta. Assay: immunoSEQ multiplex PCR; the TCRdb copy retains only in-frame clones and omits some. The sample lists 90,000 to 150,000 clones; roughly 70% were seen once. Sequencing was carried out using PBMCs. Source of these receptors: a woman between 40 and 55 years old in good health and CMV-seropositive.

The chain combines TRBV25-1 with TRBJ1-1, with D perhaps TRBD1 (5 bases). The germline V gene has CDR1 MGHDK and CDR2 SYGVNS. The CDR3 length is 17 residues. The V end was cut by 4 bases, the J end by 1 base, with 19 bases between. DNA for the CDR3: TGTGCCAGCAGTGGGATAGACCTGGGGCGTAGGAACACTGAAGCTTTCTTT. This codes for CASSGIDLGRRNTEAFF.

The V gene is TRBV7-9, the J gene TRBJ1-2; 8 positions agree with TRBD1. The CDR3 runs to 16 residues. V was clipped by 2 bases and J by 6 bases; unmatched bases: 11. Germline CDR1 and CDR2: SEHNR and FQNEAQ (reference sequence). The DNA for the CDR3 is TGTGCCAGCAGCTTAACCGGACAGGGAGGCCTTGATGGCTACACCTTC. Translation: CASSLTGQGGLDGYTF.

This chain joins TRBV7-2 and TRBJ2-1; tentative D call: TRBD1 (6 bases). CDR3 size: 15 residues. V lost 1 base to trimming and J lost 2 bases, with 9 bases between them. Germline V gene sequence: CDR1 SGHTA, CDR2 FQGNSA. The CDR3 is CASSLVGDTYNEQFF. In DNA, the CDR3 is TGTGCCAGCAGCTTAGTCGGGGACACCTACAATGAGCAGTTCTTC.

J is TRBJ2-2 and V is TRBV28; no clear D. Germline V lookup: CDR1 MDHEN, CDR2 SYDVKM. Trimming shortened V by 7 bases and J by 0 bases, and 12 bases separated the two germline ends. This CDR3 has 15 residues. CDR3: CASKYRQANTGELFF. The CDR3 nucleotides are TGTGCCAGCAAATATAGGCAGGCGAACACCGGGGAGCTGTTTTTT.

The chain carries TRBV12-5 and TRBJ1-1, with TRBD1 matching over 7 bases. The J segment lost 5 bases and the V segment lost 7 bases, leaving 7 bases of the junction unmatched. The CDR3 is 13 amino acids. CDR1 is LGHNT and CDR2 is FRNRAP in the germline V gene. The chain's CDR3 is CASVSGGETEAFF. Written as DNA, the CDR3 is TGTGCTAGTGTTTCAGGGGGAGAGACTGAAGCTTTCTTT.

The chain combines TRBV6-5 with TRBJ2-7; the match to TRBD1 covers 8 bases. Unmatched junction bases numbered 4, after V lost 2 bases and J lost 4 bases. The CDR3 extends over 14 amino acids. CDR1 is MNHEY and CDR2 is SVGAGI in the germline V gene. Here the CDR3 DNA reads TGTGCCAGCAGTTACACACAGGGGGGTTACGAGCAGTACTTC. Residues: CASSYTQGGYEQYF.

V and J are TRBV5-6 and TRBJ2-7, with a tentative D call TRBD1 (6 bases). This CDR3 region has 15 residues. Germline V gene lookup returns CDR1 SGHDT and CDR2 YYEEEE. V lost 4 bases and J 1 base, leaving 15 bases between the germline ends. CDR3 in DNA: TGTGCCAGCAGCCAGATTTGGACAGAGTCCTACGAGCAGTACTTC. Translation gives CASSQIWTESYEQYF.

The chain combines TRBV28 with TRBJ2-5; 10 nucleotides line up with TRBD2. Judging by the DNA end, TRBJ2-7 fits better; the J call may be wrong. CDR1 MDHEN and CDR2 SYDVKM come from the germline V gene. CDR3 size: 20 residues. The CDR3 DNA sequence: TGTGCCAGCAGTCCAGGACCCGCTAGCGGGAGATCCCAGTCCTACTACGAGCAGTACTTC. It codes for CASSPGPASGRSQSYYEQYF.

The V call is TRBV7-3, the J call TRBJ2-2; 12 nucleotides align to TRBD2. The trim removed 0 bases at V and 6 bases at J, leaving 5 bases unmatched. This CDR3 has 17 amino acids. In germline, CDR1 is SGHTA, CDR2 FQGTGA. CDR3: CASSLTEASGGAGELFF. The DNA of the CDR3 is TGTGCCAGCAGCTTAACGGAGGCTAGCGGGGGGGCCGGGGAGCTGTTTTTT.

Only one count was recorded for this clone. J is TRBJ1-2 and V is TRBV11-2; TRBD1 agrees at 7 bases. This CDR3 has 17 amino acids. The V gene's germline CDR1 is SGHAT and CDR2 FQNNGV. Unmatched junction bases numbered 12, after V lost 2 bases and J lost 3 bases. The CDR3 protein is CASSLKRAQGSDYGYTF. The CDR3 nucleotides read TGTGCCAGCAGCTTAAAAAGGGCACAGGGGTCTGACTATGGCTACACCTTC.

The gene calls are TRBV7-2 and TRBJ2-2; 8 positions match TRBD1. The V gene end was trimmed by 5 bases and the J gene end by 9 bases; junction bases not matched to a gene: 11. The germline gives CDR1 SGHTA, CDR2 FQGNSA. This CDR3 has 15 residues. The DNA for the CDR3 is TGTGCCAGCAGCACCCGACAGGGGAGTAACCGGGAGCTGTTTTTT. It translates to CASSTRQGSNRELFF.

This clone was seen a handful of times. V is TRBV5-1 and J is TRBJ2-1; TRBD2 might be the D (5 bases). Germline V lookup: CDR1 SGHRS, CDR2 YFSETQ. The CDR3 is made up of 14 amino acids. V lost 0 bases, J lost 3 bases, and 7 bases lay in between. In DNA form, the CDR3 reads TGCGCCAGCAGCTTGGCTGGGAGCTACAATGAGCAGTTCTTC. It translates to CASSLAGSYNEQFF.

The V call is TRBV5-1, the J call TRBJ1-4; D is uncertain. Trimming stripped 4 bases from V and 3 bases from J, with 13 bases between. The CDR3 is made up of 15 amino acids. Germline V gene data show CDR1 as SGHRS and CDR2 as YFSETQ. DNA for the CDR3: TGCGCCAGCAGCACTACTGCGGGTTCTAATGAAAAACTGTTTTTT. As protein: CASSTTAGSNEKLFF.

J is TRBJ2-2 and V is TRBV4-3, with 8 bases aligning to TRBD1. CDR1 and CDR2 (germline): LGHNA, YSLEER. The CDR3 covers 16 residues. After removal of 0 bases from V and 2 bases from J, the junction contained 2 bases not matched to a gene. As DNA, the CDR3 is TGCGCCAGCAGCCAAGATCAGGGGGCAAACACCGGGGAGCTGTTTTTT. It yields the protein CASSQDQGANTGELFF.

CDR3 in amino acids: CASSKGDRTEAFF. The DNA for the CDR3 is TGTGCCAGCAGTAAGGGAGATCGAACTGAAGCTTTCTTT. This chain uses TRBV27 with TRBJ1-1, with unresolved D. From germline, CDR1 is MNHEY and CDR2 SMNVEV (reference sequence). This CDR3 has 13 residues. V lost 5 bases and J 5 bases, leaving 12 bases between the germline ends.

The chain links TRBV28 to TRBJ1-1, with D perhaps matching TRBD1 (6 bases). The ends were cut back, 2 bases at V and 3 bases at J, with 13 bases in the middle. CDR3 length: 15 amino acids. The germline V gene has CDR1 MDHEN and CDR2 SYDVKM. The CDR3 here is CASSLPSEGDTEAFF. The CDR3 DNA reads as TGTGCCAGCAGTTTACCCTCCGAGGGGGACACTGAAGCTTTCTTT. Based on the CDR3 plus reference TRBV28 and TRBJ1-1, the full variable domain is DVKVTQSSRYLVKRTGEKVFLECVQDMDHENMFWYRQDPGLGLRLIYFSYDVKMKEKGDIPEGYSVSREKKERFSLILESASTNQTSMYLCASSLPSEGDTEAFFGQGTRLTVV.

This clone was seen a handful of times. The chain has TRBV6-1 and TRBJ1-1, with 8 bases lining up with TRBD1. The CDR3 spans 14 residues. Germline V CDR1 and CDR2: MNHNS, SASEGT. The J segment lost 0 bases and the V segment lost 6 bases, leaving 3 bases of the junction unmatched. This CDR3 is CASSGQGLNTEAFF. In DNA form, the CDR3 reads TGTGCCAGCAGCGGACAGGGTTTGAACACTGAAGCTTTCTTT.

The V and J genes are TRBV29-1 and TRBJ2-7; D unclear. This CDR3 is built from 11 residues. Germline CDR1 is SQVTM and CDR2 is ANQGSEA. Trimming removed 6 bases at V and 3 bases at J, with 9 bases between. Here the CDR3 DNA reads TGCAGCGTCGACACTCTCTACGAGCAGTACTTC. The encoded protein is CSVDTLYEQYF.

The chain links TRBV19 to TRBJ1-1; 9 bases map to TRBD1. The CDR3 extends over 16 amino acids. Germline trimming cut 8 bases from V and 4 bases from J; bases unmatched to any gene: 14. CDR1 LNHDA and CDR2 SQIVND come from the germline V gene (reference sequence). The CDR3 coding sequence is TGTGCCAGTTCGACCGGGACAGGGCGAATGGGCACTGAAGCTTTCTTT. This translates into CASSTGTGRMGTEAFF.

V gene TRBV7-3 combines with J gene TRBJ2-7; maybe TRBD1 (5 bases). The CDR3 runs 14 residues. Per the germline V gene, CDR1 is SGHTA and CDR2 is FQGTGA. V was shortened by 4 bases and J by 6 bases, with 16 bases between the two germline ends. The CDR3 here is CASSSQPGGAEQYF. CDR3 nucleotides: TGTGCCAGCAGCTCCCAACCCGGTGGGGCCGAGCAGTACTTC.

The chain uses TRBV7-2 and TRBJ2-1; 8 bases line up with TRBD2. The V gene end was trimmed by 2 bases and the J gene end by 0 bases; junction bases not matched to a gene: 3. Germline V CDR1 and CDR2: SGHTA, FQGNSA. CDR3 size: 16 residues. The CDR3 loop is CASSLSGGSSYNEQFF. CDR3 in DNA: TGTGCCAGCAGCTTAAGCGGGGGCAGCTCCTACAATGAGCAGTTCTTC.

This clone was counted only a few times. This chain uses TRBV7-8 with TRBJ2-5; D is possibly TRBD1 (5 bases). The DNA end favors TRBJ2-7, so the J call may be wrong. CDR3 length: 13 amino acids. CDR1 is SGHVS, CDR2 FQNEAQ, per germline. The CDR3: CASSLLQESEQYF. In DNA, the CDR3 is TGTGCCAGCAGCTTACTACAGGAGAGCGAGCAGTACTTC.

The gene calls are TRBV2 and TRBJ1-3; possibly TRBD1 for D (6 bases). From germline, CDR1 is SNHLY and CDR2 FYNNEI. Trimming removed 8 bases at V and 1 base at J, with 15 bases between. This CDR3 has 15 amino acids. The CDR3 sequence: CASSGQMVSGNTIYF. CDR3 DNA: TGTGCCAGCTCGGGACAAATGGTATCTGGAAACACCATATATTTT.

The CDR3 is CASSLMMGNTEAFF. The CDR3 bases are TGTGCCAGCAGTCTAATGATGGGCAACACTGAAGCTTTCTTT. The J gene is TRBJ1-1, the V gene TRBV28; D is uncertain. CDR1 is MDHEN and CDR2 is SYDVKM in the germline V gene. Between the trimmed V and J ends, which lost 5 bases and 2 bases, there was a span of 12 bases. The CDR3 has 14 amino acids.

The chain combines TRBV18 with TRBJ2-3, with 9 bases lining up with TRBD1. CDR1 and CDR2 (germline): KGHSH, LQKENI. The CDR3 runs 15 residues. V shed 6 bases, J shed 3 bases, and the junction held 7 bases outside the gene matches. The CDR3 coding sequence is TGTGCCAGCTCCCTACAGGGGGCGCGGACAGATACGCAGTATTTT. Encoded protein: CASSLQGARTDTQYF.

The gene calls are TRBV28 and TRBJ2-5; D may be TRBD2 (5 bases). The CDR3 loop spans 13 amino acids. The germline gives CDR1 MDHEN, CDR2 SYDVKM. Between the trimmed V and J ends, which lost 3 bases and 10 bases, there was a span of 15 bases. Here the CDR3 reads CASSFGPRGNQYF. The CDR3, as DNA: TGTGCCAGCAGTTTTGGGCCTCGAGGGAACCAGTACTTC. Looking up the rest from reference TRBV28 and TRBJ2-5 gives the full variable domain: DVKVTQSSRYLVKRTGEKVFLECVQDMDHENMFWYRQDPGLGLRLIYFSYDVKMKEKGDIPEGYSVSREKKERFSLILESASTNQTSMYLCASSFGPRGNQYFGPGTRLLVL.

The rearrangement joins TRBV15 to TRBJ1-1; the D is unclear. Trimming took 0 bases from V and 11 from J, leaving 13 bases between them. The CDR3 consists of 13 residues. The germline V gene has CDR1 LNHNV and CDR2 YYDKDF (reference sequence). CDR3 coding DNA: TGTGCCACCAGCAGAGATTCCGGAGTTTGGGCTTTCTTT. The encoded protein is CATSRDSGVWAFF.